Listed below are T cell receptor beta chains from one sample, sequenced in a study of radiation and T cells in renal cell carcinoma. Sequenced by immunoSEQ multiplex PCR; TCRdb stores in-frame clones only, minus some. The sample consists of about 91,000 clones, approximately 80% of them appearing once. Sequenced material: blood, taken from a patient whose treatment included radiotherapy and nephrectomy. Source of these receptors: a man aged 55 to 70 with renal cell carcinoma. The conserved cysteine and the conserved F or W are not part of the CDR3 here. The order of the fields is V gene, CDR3 protein.

TRBV14,ASSQPTPGHFYEQY
TRBV28,ASSLAGSQETQY
TRBV5-1,ASSSSQGTGANVLT
TRBV29-1,SASVGGSGELF
TRBV6-6,ASSYFTGNTDQPQH
TRBV7-8,ASSLMGEHNEQF
TRBV11-2,ASSSLRGRTTDTQY
TRBV7-9,ASSQNTGGLYGNEQF
TRBV18,ASSYSTDTQY
TRBV7-2,ASSSHPATSNEQF
TRBV2,ASSKEGDGNNQPQH
TRBV28,ASSFGGSRQPQH
TRBV27,ASSRDGYEQY
TRBV27,ASSLLGTGQETQY
TRBV10-2,ASSESRRQRETQY
TRBV30,AWSRLAGGKEAQY
TRBV27,ASSSPGLLMEQF
TRBV11-3,ASSLGYRGRDEQY
TRBV5-1,ASREGLAAPYNEQF
TRBV18,ASSPSATRWGYT
TRBV7-2,ASSLGPPDRNNEQF
TRBV5-1,ASRRTGGTDTQY
TRBV10-3,AISDFTGSSYEQY
TRBV7-9,ASSPQREAYNEQF
TRBV10-3,AISESGGNGYT
TRBV18,ASSPGQSEAF
TRBV28,ASRNRQGLYEQY
TRBV6-5,ASRREQGAGELF
TRBV5-5,ASSLEGSINTGELF
TRBV6-5,ASSNRRTDTQY
TRBV5-1,ASSLGPGQGTSNYGYT
TRBV5-1,ASSFVTGPTDTQY
TRBV6-5,ASSYGSRGTTEAF
TRBV28,ASSQVRQVKKAF
TRBV28,ASKPGLADYEQY
TRBV30,AWSGIGGTEKLF
TRBV14,ASSQGGGRGGNEQF
TRBV19,ASSPSLKRYSNQPQH
TRBV7-3,ASSLSGAGTGELF
TRBV6-6,ASSYSGRGVEAQY
TRBV5-1,ASATNGRTDTQY
TRBV19,ATRQGGSGNTIY
TRBV28,ASSLVGGPAEQF
TRBV28,ASSLPSAGLYEQY
TRBV18,ASSPQQGTYNEQF
TRBV5-6,ASSLGSGTGGYGYT
TRBV27,ASSTGLAGTTDTQY
TRBV7-9,ASSLGPLAGAAGEQY
TRBV10-2,ASGGSGRANEQF
TRBV7-6,ASSLTGTSVMSGSTDTQY
TRBV4-3,ASSRGLGNEKLF
TRBV7-9,ASSLESGRIYEQY
TRBV7-2,ASSEGGGKKLF